Sequencing of this T cell receptor (beta chain) was carried out in a study of T cell changes during pregnancy in multiple sclerosis. This CDR3 has 18 residues. The V and J ends lost 1 base and 0 bases respectively, with 17 bases between them. Germline lookup yields CDR1 SGHTA and CDR2 FQGTGA. Some clones are missing from TCRdb's copy, which holds only in-frame ones; the method was immunoSEQ multiplex PCR. The sample lists 50,000 or so clones; approximately 94% were seen once. The origin of this receptor is a female donor with multiple sclerosis, enrolled in a pregnancy study. This chain connects TRBV7-3 to TRBJ2-3; maybe TRBD1 (7 bases). The source material was CD4+ T cells from peripheral blood mononuclear cells, sampled in the second trimester of pregnancy. CDR3 nucleotide sequence: TGTGCCAGCAGCTTAATTCCCGGCGGGGACAGAAGCACAGATACGCAGTATTTT. This translates into CASSLIPGGDRSTDTQYF. Full variable domain (remainder filled in from reference TRBV7-3 and TRBJ2-3): GAGVSQTPSNKVTEKGKYVELRCDPISGHTALYWYRQSLGQGPEFLIYFQGTGAADDSGLPNDRFFAVRPEGSVSTLKIQRTERGDSAVYLCASSLIPGGDRSTDTQYFGPGTRLTVL.